The sequence of this T cell receptor beta chain was determined in a study of blood T cells in healthy people across ages. A word on this clonotype: Its antigen is unidentified.

The study, taken as a whole, reports: Higher diversity and more naive CD4+ cells were features of long-lived donors, compared to aged donors.

It was with a sample-barcoded 5' primer and a J-beta primer mix that a second PCR of roughly 6 to 12 cycles was run. A template-switch adaptor that had 12 random nucleotides put a tag on each cDNA molecule. TCRdb reprocessed the 5' RACE reads via MiXCR and lists one record per CDR3 protein. This table holds about 800,000 distinct CDR3 sequences, about 25% found once. Extraction of total RNA produced a minimum of 5.5 micrograms from each sample. Looked up from germline, CDR1 is LNHDA and CDR2 is SQIVND (reference sequence). CDR3 size: 11 residues. These same data were also listed under a study on T cells of mothers and their children.

The sequenced material came from blood. The clonotype was recovered from a boy aged 10-17 years in good health. V is TRBV19 and J is TRBJ2-7, with no clear D. The end of the DNA is better explained by TRBJ2-1, so the J call may be wrong. CDR3 sequence (DNA): TGTGCCAGTAGTACAATCAATGAGCAGTTCTTC. This encodes CASSTINEQFF.